What follows are 5 T cell receptor beta chains derived from one specimen sequenced in a study of CD8+CD57+ T cells in acquired aplastic anemia. Profiling that covered TCR beta VDJ and CDR3 relied on genomic DNA as its template. TCRdb used MiXCR to reprocess the reads, holding one entry per CDR3 protein. This repertoire shows approximately 190,000 distinct CDR3 sequences, nearly 50% found once; its top ten account for about 9.7%. Only patients with CD8+CD57+ cell expansion on flow cytometry were chosen for sequencing. The sample was sorted CD4+, CD8+, or CD8+CD57+ T cells (not recorded which) from PBMCs. Source of these receptors: a human donor with aplastic anemia.

The chain links TRBV2 to TRBJ2-2; no firm D call. V was clipped by 3 bases and J by 6 bases, with 14 bases between them. Germline V gene sequence: CDR1 SNHLY, CDR2 FYNNEI. The CDR3 is 15 residues long. This CDR3 reads CASSDYLMGAGELFF. CDR3 in DNA: TGTGCCAGCAGTGATTACCTGATGGGCGCCGGGGAGCTGTTTTTT. Full variable domain (missing parts from reference TRBV2 and TRBJ2-2): EPEVTQTPSHQVTQMGQEVILRCVPISNHLYFYWYRQILGQKVEFLVSFYNNEISEKSEIFDDQFSVERPDGSNFTLKIRSTKLEDSAMYFCASSDYLMGAGELFFGEGSRLTVL.

In this sample, this clonotype turned up once. The rearrangement uses TRBV14 and TRBJ2-5; no reliable D call. The CDR3 extends over 13 amino acids. Germline loops: CDR1 SGHDN, CDR2 FVKESK. Trimming cost V 4 bases and J 5 bases, with 11 bases left between them. As DNA, the CDR3 is TGTGCCAGCAGCCGCCGGCTCCAGGAGACCCAGTACTTC. Protein sequence: CASSRRLQETQYF.

In its sample, this clonotype was seen a few times. This chain joins TRBV7-9 and TRBJ1-2; tentatively, D is TRBD1 (5 bases). V was shortened by 0 bases and J by 5 bases, with 7 bases between the two germline ends. The CDR3 runs to 13 residues. The germline CDR1 and CDR2 sequences are SEHNR and FQNEAQ (reference sequence). The DNA of the CDR3 is TGTGCCAGCAGCTTAGCCAGGGAGTATGGCTACACCTTC. It specifies CASSLAREYGYTF.

There are many counts of this clonotype. The chain recombines TRBV20-1 with TRBJ1-6; D is unclear. Trimming shortened V by 0 bases and J by 5 bases, and 14 bases separated the two germline ends. The CDR3 consists of 16 residues. Germline V gene sequence: CDR1 DFQATT, CDR2 SNEGSKA (reference sequence). The CDR3 loop reads CSARDKRLTNNSPLHF. The CDR3, as DNA: TGCAGTGCTAGAGATAAGAGACTTACTAATAATTCACCCCTCCACTTT.

The genes are TRBV10-1 and TRBJ2-7; 13 bases match TRBD2. CDR1 and CDR2 from the germline V gene are WNHNN and SYGVQD (reference sequence). Germline trimming cut 2 bases from V and 4 bases from J; bases unmatched to any gene: 8. The CDR3 extends over 17 amino acids. This CDR3 is CASSETSGRASWYEQYF. The CDR3 DNA is TGCGCCAGCAGTGAGACTAGCGGGAGGGCCAGCTGGTACGAGCAGTACTTC.